A single sample is the source of the 20 T cell receptor beta chains below, sequenced in a study of CD4 T cells in relation to SARS-CoV-2 and coronaviruses. These receptors lack a known antigen. Sequencing was performed with immunoSEQ multiplex PCR; in TCRdb, only in-frame clones are kept and a portion is missing. The repertoire consists of some 20,000 clones, with around 78% occurring once and the leading ten covering approximately 20%. The unexposed donors gave CD4+ T cells in 2011-2018, prior to COVID-19. After roughly 9 days of culture, CD4+ T cells were isolated. Sequencing was performed on CD4+ T cells from PBMCs, cultured in vitro. These receptors were taken from a human donor in good health.

The chain has TRBV2 and TRBJ1-4; no definite D call. There are 13 residues in the CDR3. V was trimmed by 8 bases and J by 8 bases, leaving 15 bases between them. Germline V CDR1 and CDR2: SNHLY, FYNNEI. This CDR3 reads CASGYGVGEKLFF. CDR3 DNA sequence: TGTGCCAGCGGGTATGGGGTAGGCGAAAAACTGTTTTTT.

The sample holds a few counts of this clone. The genes are TRBV24-1 and TRBJ1-1; no definite D call. This CDR3 comprises 12 residues. Germline V gives CDR1 KGHDR, CDR2 SFDVKD. Deletions cut 0 bases from V and 11 bases from J, with 9 bases between. This CDR3 reads CATSDLQGFAFF. The CDR3 region has the DNA TGTGCCACCAGTGATTTGCAAGGTTTTGCTTTCTTT.

J is TRBJ2-7 and V is TRBV9, with TRBD2 identical over 7 bases. Germline assignment: CDR1 SGDLS and CDR2 YYNGEE. J was trimmed by 6 bases and V by 4 bases; bases with no gene match: 10. The length of the CDR3 is 14 residues. CDR3: CASSRGLGLSEQYF. The CDR3 bases are TGTGCCAGCAGCAGAGGACTAGGTCTCTCCGAGCAGTACTTC.

This clone has only one observation. The chain has TRBV18 and TRBJ1-5; 7 nucleotides agree with TRBD1. The germline V gene has CDR1 KGHSH and CDR2 LQKENI. Trimming removed 3 bases from V and 0 bases from J; junction bases left unmatched: 5. The CDR3 has 16 amino acids. The CDR3 protein is CASSPSGGDSNQPQHF. The DNA of the CDR3 is TGTGCCAGCTCACCTTCAGGGGGGGATAGCAATCAGCCCCAGCATTTT.

The CDR3 sequence is CASSLQGAREKLFF. Written as DNA, the CDR3 is TGTGCCAGCAGCTTACAGGGGGCACGTGAAAAACTGTTTTTT. The chain is built from TRBV7-9 and TRBJ1-4, with 8 bases matching TRBD1. CDR3 size: 14 residues. In germline, CDR1 is SEHNR, CDR2 FQNEAQ (reference sequence). Unmatched junction bases numbered 3, after V lost 2 bases and J lost 7 bases.

This CDR3 is CASRAQDTGELFF. Written as DNA, the CDR3 is TGTGCCAGCAGAGCCCAGGACACCGGGGAGCTGTTTTTT. The V gene is TRBV2, the J gene TRBJ2-2; no firm D call. Trimming took off 6 bases at V and 3 bases at J, with 8 bases between the two ends. CDR3 size: 13 residues. CDR1 and CDR2 from the germline V gene are SNHLY and FYNNEI.

The chain uses TRBV6-5 and TRBJ2-7; D gene unclear. V lost 8 bases and J 5 bases, leaving 13 bases between the germline ends. The CDR3 is 12 amino acids. Germline V gives CDR1 MNHEY, CDR2 SVGAGI. Here the CDR3 DNA reads TGTGCCAGCTCATCTCAGAGCAACGAGCAGTACTTC. This codes for CASSSQSNEQYF.

The genes are TRBV7-2 and TRBJ2-7; weak D call: TRBD1 (6 bases). Germline V gives CDR1 SGHTA, CDR2 FQGNSA. Trimming left V 5 bases short and J 0 bases short, with 11 bases between. The CDR3 loop spans 14 amino acids. CDR3 nucleotide sequence: TGTGCCAGCAGCCCGGGACACCCCTCCTACGAGCAGTACTTC. Translated, it gives CASSPGHPSYEQYF.

The J gene is TRBJ2-3, the V gene TRBV4-2; 10 bases are shared with TRBD2. The CDR3 covers 17 residues. Trimming cost V 4 bases and J 5 bases; bases outside gene matches: 12. Per germline, CDR1 LGHNA and CDR2 YNFKEQ. CDR3 protein: CASSLDHSGRRGDTQYF. DNA for the CDR3: TGTGCCAGCAGCCTTGACCATAGCGGGAGGCGGGGAGATACGCAGTATTTT.

This rearrangement joins TRBV6-5 to TRBJ2-7; the match to TRBD1 covers 10 bases. Looked up from germline, CDR1 is MNHEY and CDR2 is SVGAGI. V lost 6 bases, J lost 5 bases, and 4 bases stayed unmatched. CDR3 length equals 13 residues. The DNA for the CDR3 is TGTGCCAGCAGAAAGGGACAGGGGAACGAGCAGTACTTC. Encoded protein: CASRKGQGNEQYF.

The CDR3 is CASMGGTANTEAFF. The CDR3 region has the DNA TGTGCCAGTATGGGAGGGACGGCGAACACTGAAGCTTTCTTT. The V call is TRBV19, the J call TRBJ1-1; D may be TRBD1 (5 bases). The V end was cut by 7 bases, the J end by 1 base, with 13 bases between. The CDR3 totals 14 residues. Germline CDR1 is LNHDA and CDR2 is SQIVND (reference sequence).

The V and J genes are TRBV9 and TRBJ2-5; D remains unclear. Per the germline V gene, CDR1 is SGDLS and CDR2 is YYNGEE. V was shortened by 0 bases and J by 5 bases, with 14 bases between the two germline ends. The CDR3 runs to 15 residues. In nucleotides, the CDR3 is TGTGCCAGCAGCGTAGACGGACGGAAAGGGGAGACCCAGTACTTC. It encodes CASSVDGRKGETQYF.

The chain joins TRBV24-1 to TRBJ2-5; D possibly matches TRBD1 or TRBD2 (5 bases each). V dropped 3 bases and J dropped 1 base, with 14 bases sitting between them. Germline V gene sequence: CDR1 KGHDR, CDR2 SFDVKD. There are 16 residues in the CDR3. CDR3: CATSDGGRPIQETQYF. The CDR3 DNA sequence: TGTGCCACCAGTGATGGGGGACGGCCGATCCAAGAGACCCAGTACTTC.

CDR3 sequence: CASIGTGRNQPQHF. Written as DNA, the CDR3 is TGTGCCAGTATCGGAACGGGTCGAAATCAGCCCCAGCATTTT. The J gene is TRBJ1-5, the V gene TRBV19; D not resolved. Germline lookup yields CDR1 LNHDA and CDR2 SQIVND (reference sequence). The CDR3 sequence is 14 residues long. The V gene lost 7 bases and the J gene lost 4 bases, with 14 bases spanning the gap.

This clone is large by share. This sequence joins TRBV19 and TRBJ2-3; D is unresolved. Germline-derived CDR1 and CDR2 are LNHDA and SQIVND (reference sequence). CDR3 length: 13 residues. With 1 base removed from V and 10 bases from J, the gap between germline ends came to 12 bases. CDR3 region: CASSIGRSLPQYF. The CDR3 bases are TGTGCCAGTAGTATAGGTCGGAGTTTGCCGCAGTATTTT.

The rearrangement uses TRBV6-4 and TRBJ2-5, with 10 bases aligning to TRBD2. CDR1 is MRHNA and CDR2 is SNTAGT in the germline V gene. The CDR3 is made up of 15 amino acids. V trimming: 5 bases; J trimming: 2 bases; junction bases outside the gene matches: 5. Here the CDR3 DNA reads TGTGCCAGCAGTCTGCTAGCGGGAGAGCAAGAGACCCAGTACTTC. Residues: CASSLLAGEQETQYF.

V gene TRBV27 combines with J gene TRBJ2-1; a weak D match, TRBD2 (6 bases). Deletions cut 1 base from V and 8 bases from J, with 18 bases between. The CDR3 is made up of 16 amino acids. The germline CDR1 and CDR2 sequences are MNHEY and SMNVEV (reference sequence). The CDR3: CASSLYSPVGGYEQFF. CDR3 DNA: TGTGCCAGCAGTTTATATAGTCCGGTTGGGGGGTATGAGCAGTTCTTC.

This rearrangement joins TRBV25-1 to TRBJ2-5; perhaps TRBD2 as D (6 bases). Trimming shortened V by 8 bases and J by 5 bases, and 18 bases separated the two germline ends. CDR1 and CDR2 from the germline V gene are MGHDK and SYGVNS. This CDR3 has 14 residues. Written as DNA, the CDR3 is TGTGCCAGCTCCTATCCGACTAGTCGGGAGACCCAGTACTTC. Residues: CASSYPTSRETQYF.

The genes are TRBV7-2 and TRBJ2-1; 13 nucleotides line up with TRBD2. J gave up 9 bases and V 5 bases, and 7 bases lay outside the gene matches. The CDR3 sequence is 15 residues long. CDR1 and CDR2 from the germline V gene are SGHTA and FQGNSA. In DNA form, the CDR3 reads TGTGCCAGCAGCCCAAGGACTAGCGGGAGAGGTGAGCAGTTCTTC. Protein: CASSPRTSGRGEQFF.

The chain has TRBV7-5 and TRBJ1-1; the tabulated D call, TRBD1, remains unverified against the DNA. TRBV7-5 is deemed a pseudogene. This CDR3 has 15 amino acids. The CDR3 DNA is TGTGCCAGAGCACCGGGACATCCCCTGGGGGCTGAAGCTTTCTTT. Translating it yields CARAPGHPLGAEAFF.